This passage covers 4 T cell receptor beta chains from one sample sequenced in a study of T cells after yellow fever vaccination (dated by TCRdb to between 2017 and 2020). The sample's treatment or condition label, in plain terms: live attenuated yellow fever vaccine strain. Libraries were built with 5' RACE. The sequencer listed for this sample is Illumina HiSeq 2500. The public reads were reprocessed in TCRdb via fastp at Q25 and MiXCR, keeping in-frame beta chains. Identical CDR3 proteins give one entry, which carries the most common genes and DNA. This sample has about 170,000 distinct CDR3 sequences in its table, and about 6% of those were observed once. Jointly, the top ten make up approximately 3% of the sample. The material sequenced was CD4+ T cells sorted from PBMCs, taken on the day of the first yellow fever vaccination. Every receptor here comes from a man between 18 and 29 years old who received the YFV17D yellow fever vaccine.

This clonotype was counted a few times. The chain combines TRBV18 with TRBJ2-5; D might be TRBD1 (6 bases). There are 14 residues in the CDR3. Deletions cut 5 bases from V and 5 bases from J, with 15 bases between. Germline V gene data show CDR1 as KGHSH and CDR2 as LQKENI. The CDR3 DNA reads as TGTGCCAGCTCAAGGACAGTGAGTGGGGAGACCCAGTACTTC. It translates to CASSRTVSGETQYF.

CDR3 coding DNA: TGCAGTGCTTTAAGGGACCTTAATGAAAAACTGTTTTTT. This gives the protein CSALRDLNEKLFF. The chain is built from TRBV20-1 and TRBJ1-4, with D possibly matching TRBD1 (5 bases). This CDR3 region has 13 residues. Germline V gives CDR1 DFQATT, CDR2 SNEGSKA (reference sequence). V gave up 5 bases and J gave up 4 bases, with 11 bases separating them.

This clonotype was seen at least ten times. The chain recombines TRBV5-3 with TRBJ2-2; D is unclear. TRBV5-3 is treated as an ORF (open reading frame) with a function not yet certain. The CDR3 totals 15 residues. With 6 bases removed from V and 4 bases from J, the gap between germline ends came to 16 bases. The CDR3 DNA is TGTGCCAGAATCCCACGGCTAGAGAGCACCGGGGAGCTGTTTTTT. Translating it yields CARIPRLESTGELFF.

This rearrangement joins TRBV12-3 or TRBV12-4 to TRBJ2-1, with 8 nucleotides matching TRBD2. The CDR3 is 20 amino acids. The ends lost 6 bases at V and 0 bases at J; junction bases unmatched: 19. The CDR3 nucleotides read TGTGCCAGCAGCCCCGGCGGCGCGGGGGGTTACCGATTCTCCTACAATGAGCAGTTCTTC. Translating it yields CASSPGGAGGYRFSYNEQFF.